This entry lists 18 T cell receptor beta chains sequenced from one sample in a study of early T cells in non-severe SARS-CoV-2 infection. TCRdb called the 5' RACE reads again in MiXCR, with one record for every CDR3 protein. The table includes 40,000 to 55,000 distinct CDR3 sequences, roughly 9.8% detected once. The sample taken for sequencing was whole blood. These TCRs come from an adult who was a healthcare worker with PCR-confirmed SARS-CoV-2 infection or an uninfected control (not recorded which).

The CDR3 sequence is CAWSRRGLQYF. The CDR3 nucleotides read TGTGCCTGGAGTAGGAGGGGCCTGCAGTACTTC. The rearrangement joins TRBV30 to TRBJ2-7; TRBD2 might be the D (6 bases). The germline V gene has CDR1 GTSNPN and CDR2 SVGIG (reference sequence). This CDR3 is built from 11 residues. The ends were cut back, 2 bases at V and 9 bases at J, with 11 bases in the middle.

This clonotype was counted ten times or more. The chain links TRBV20-1 to TRBJ1-2; D not resolved. Trimming removed 5 bases at V and 5 bases at J, with 12 bases between. From germline, CDR1 is DFQATT and CDR2 SNEGSKA (reference sequence). CDR3 length: 12 amino acids. The CDR3 loop reads CSAPKWDYGYTF. The CDR3 DNA is TGCAGTGCTCCGAAGTGGGATTATGGCTACACCTTC.

This clonotype was seen repeatedly, ten times or more. The chain is built from TRBV11-3 and TRBJ2-5, with 12 positions matching TRBD2. With V trimmed by 5 bases and J by 1 base, 5 bases remained unmatched. In germline, CDR1 is SGHNT, CDR2 YENEEA. The CDR3 covers 16 residues. DNA of the CDR3: TGTGCCAGCAGCCGCCGGACTAGCGGGACCCAAGAGACCCAGTACTTC. It is translated as CASSRRTSGTQETQYF.

In the case of this clonotype: This may stem from a read error, because a much larger clone lies one nucleotide away. The chain combines TRBV6-2 or TRBV6-3 with TRBJ1-1; D call uncertain. The CDR3 is 14 residues long. Germline CDR1 reads MNHEY; CDR2 reads SVGEGT. V lost 2 bases and J 1 base, leaving 8 bases between the germline ends. The CDR3 DNA sequence: TGTGCCAGCAGTTACAACACACCGAACACTGAAGCTTTCTTT. Translating it yields CASSYNTPNTEAFF.

This clonotype was recorded at least ten times. This chain joins TRBV12-3 or TRBV12-4 and TRBJ1-4; 9 bases match TRBD1. V trimming: 4 bases; J trimming: 7 bases; junction bases outside the gene matches: 4. The CDR3 covers 14 residues. The CDR3 sequence is CASSSGTGFEKLFF. The CDR3 nucleotides read TGTGCCAGCAGTTCCGGGACAGGGTTTGAAAAACTGTTTTTT.

The chain is built from TRBV5-1 and TRBJ1-1, with unresolved D. The CDR3 consists of 13 residues. V gave up 0 bases and J gave up 3 bases, with 6 bases separating them. Germline V CDR1 and CDR2: SGHRS, YFSETQ. Here the CDR3 reads CASSLERDTEAFF. For the CDR3, the DNA is TGCGCCAGCAGCTTGGAAAGGGACACTGAAGCTTTCTTT.

This clonotype was counted ten times or more. The chain recombines TRBV19 with TRBJ2-2; 7 positions agree with TRBD2. The CDR3 length is 14 residues. Germline V lookup: CDR1 LNHDA, CDR2 SQIVND (reference sequence). J was trimmed by 5 bases and V by 7 bases; bases with no gene match: 7. CDR3 residues: CASTIGGVTGELFF. The CDR3, as DNA: TGTGCCAGTACCATTGGGGGGGTGACCGGGGAGCTGTTTTTT.

This clonotype has a count of ten or more. The V call is TRBV11-2, the J call TRBJ2-2, with 9 bases identical to TRBD1. Germline V gives CDR1 SGHAT, CDR2 FQNNGV. The J segment lost 0 bases and the V segment lost 5 bases, leaving 7 bases of the junction unmatched. CDR3 length equals 17 residues. CDR3 region: CASSRLTGGTNTGELFF. As DNA, the CDR3 is TGTGCCAGCAGCCGTTTGACAGGGGGTACGAACACCGGGGAGCTGTTTTTT.

This clonotype has a handful of counts. V is TRBV6-5 and J is TRBJ2-1, with 11 bases aligning to TRBD2. J lost 8 bases, V lost 6 bases, and 9 bases had no gene match. Per the germline V gene, CDR1 is MNHEY and CDR2 is SVGAGI. This CDR3 comprises 15 residues. CDR3 nucleotides: TGTGCCAGCAGCCGTACTAGCGGGAGTATTTATGAGCAGTTCTTC. As protein: CASSRTSGSIYEQFF.

This clonotype has a handful of counts. V is TRBV28 and J is TRBJ1-1, with TRBD1 as a possible D gene (5 bases). Germline V CDR1 and CDR2: MDHEN, SYDVKM. CDR3 size: 11 residues. Trimming stripped 7 bases from V and 5 bases from J, with 8 bases between. The DNA for the CDR3 is TGTGCCAGCACCCGGGGGACTGAAGCTTTCTTT. It translates to CASTRGTEAFF.

This CDR3 is CSAPLAGKNIQYF. CDR3 DNA: TGCAGTGCCCCCCTAGCCGGCAAAAACATTCAGTACTTC. V is TRBV20-1 and J is TRBJ2-4, with D possibly matching TRBD2 (5 bases). CDR3 length: 13 amino acids. CDR1 is DFQATT, CDR2 SNEGSKA, per germline (reference sequence). V was cut by 6 bases and J by 3 bases, with 12 bases left in between.

This chain joins TRBV3-1 and TRBJ2-4; 9 nucleotides align to TRBD2. The CDR3 has 21 amino acids. Trimming at V came to 4 bases and at J to 0 bases, leaving 19 bases not matched to a gene. The V gene's germline CDR1 is LGHDT and CDR2 YNNKEL (reference sequence). CDR3 in DNA: TGTGCCAGCAGCCCGAGGATGAGCGGGAGGACTTTGTGGCTAGCCAAAAACATTCAGTACTTC. Amino acid sequence: CASSPRMSGRTLWLAKNIQYF.

The sample holds many counts of this clonotype. V usage is TRBV5-1 and J usage is TRBJ1-1; tentative D call: TRBD1 (5 bases). The CDR3 sequence is 12 residues long. V was clipped by 2 bases and J by 7 bases, with 9 bases between them. Germline CDR1 is SGHRS and CDR2 is YFSETQ. In DNA form, the CDR3 reads TGCGCCAGCAGCTTCCAGGGAGGTGAAGCTTTCTTT. Its protein is CASSFQGGEAFF.

This clonotype was picked up many times. The rearrangement links TRBV11-2 to TRBJ2-7; the D call may be TRBD1 or TRBD2 (5 bases each). The V gene lost 0 bases and the J gene lost 1 base, with 10 bases spanning the gap. CDR1 and CDR2 (germline): SGHAT, FQNNGV. The CDR3 extends over 15 amino acids. The CDR3 loop reads CASSLEGTPSYEQYF. Written as DNA, the CDR3 is TGTGCCAGCAGCTTAGAGGGGACGCCGTCCTACGAGCAGTACTTC.

This clonotype was counted only a few times. Written as DNA, the CDR3 is TGTGCCAGCAGTCTAAGACAGGGAGGCACCGGGGAGCTGTTTTTT. As protein: CASSLRQGGTGELFF. This chain joins TRBV6-1 and TRBJ2-2, with D maybe TRBD1 (7 bases). With 5 bases removed from V and 4 bases from J, the gap between germline ends came to 14 bases. Germline V lookup: CDR1 MNHNS, CDR2 SASEGT. The CDR3 sequence is 15 residues long.

V is TRBV4-1 and J is TRBJ1-6; D unresolved. The germline V and J ends were trimmed by 0 bases and 8 bases, with 2 bases remaining between them. Germline assignment: CDR1 MGHRA and CDR2 YSYEKL. The CDR3 has 12 amino acids. The CDR3 DNA reads TGCGCCAGCAGCCAAGATGATTCACCCCTCCACTTT. It codes for CASSQDDSPLHF.

Concerning this clonotype itself: A read error may account for a junction end that differs from germline. J is TRBJ2-4 and V is TRBV7-3; tentative D call: TRBD2 (5 bases). Germline CDR1 reads SGHTA; CDR2 reads FQGTGA. The CDR3 covers 12 residues. DNA for the CDR3: TGTGCCAGCAGCTTAAACGGACTTAGTAGATTCTTC. Amino acid sequence: CASSLNGLSRFF.

The gene calls are TRBV7-9 and TRBJ1-6, with a weak D call TRBD1 (6 bases). This CDR3 contains 15 residues. The V gene's germline CDR1 is SEHNR and CDR2 FQNEAQ (reference sequence). V dropped 5 bases and J dropped 7 bases, with 15 bases sitting between them. For the CDR3, the DNA is TGTGCCAGCAGCGCCTGGACAGAAGACAATTCACCCCTCCACTTT. Its translation: CASSAWTEDNSPLHF.